A single sample is the source of the 21 T cell receptor beta chains below, sequenced in a study of T-cell reconstitution after alpha-beta-depleted transplantation in children. The TCRbeta library incorporated unique molecular identifiers. MiXCR was run by TCRdb on the PCR reads, yielding one entry per CDR3 protein. The table shows 200,000 to 250,000 distinct CDR3 sequences, with roughly 10% occurring only once. Sequencing was performed on PBMCs, taken before TCRalphabeta/CD19-depleted stem cell transplant. These receptors were obtained from a child less than two years old with acute myeloid leukemia, due to receive a stem cell transplant.

Concerning this clonotype: A read error may produce the germline difference seen at one junction end. The rearrangement joins TRBV5-1 to TRBJ1-1; 9 nucleotides align to TRBD1. CDR1 is SGHRS, CDR2 YFSETQ, per germline. This CDR3 comprises 17 residues. The CDR3 here is CASRLADMETGGTEAFF. The CDR3, as DNA: TGCGCCAGCAGGTTGGCAGATATGGAGACAGGGGGAACTGAAGCTTTCTTT.

At least ten counts were recorded for this clonotype. This rearrangement joins TRBV20-1 to TRBJ2-1; 9 bases fit TRBD2. The CDR3 length is 15 residues. Germline V lookup: CDR1 DFQATT, CDR2 SNEGSKA (reference sequence). Unmatched junction bases numbered 9, after V lost 5 bases and J lost 4 bases. CDR3 residues: CSAPAGAGGYNEQFF. The CDR3 region has the DNA TGCAGTGCTCCCGCCGGGGCGGGGGGGTACAATGAGCAGTTCTTC.

This clonotype was found many times. The CDR3 DNA follows: TGTGCCAGCAGCTGGGCCCCCCTCCGGGGGGAGGAAGAGACCCAGTACTTC. Protein: CASSWAPLRGEEETQYF. The V gene is TRBV3-1, the J gene TRBJ2-5; 7 nucleotides agree with TRBD2. The CDR3 extends over 17 amino acids. Germline V CDR1 and CDR2: LGHDT, YNNKEL (reference sequence). The V and J ends lost 5 bases and 3 bases, in that order; junction bases with no gene match: 15.

This clonotype showed up just a few times. The chain joins TRBV29-1 to TRBJ1-5; 8 positions match TRBD1. Trimming took 7 bases from V and 4 from J; bases not matched to a gene: 6. Looked up from germline, CDR1 is SQVTM and CDR2 is ANQGSEA. The CDR3 spans 13 residues. As DNA, the CDR3 is TGCAGCGCCGCGGGACAGGATAATCAGCCCCAGCATTTT. Translating it yields CSAAGQDNQPQHF.

Regarding this clonotype: Relative to the germline gene, one junction end is altered; a read error may explain this. This sequence joins TRBV11-2 and TRBJ1-3; TRBD1 aligns across 11 bases. The germline gives CDR1 SGHAT, CDR2 FQNNGV. The CDR3 totals 17 residues. CDR3 protein: CATSSIGQGASGNTIYF. CDR3 sequence (DNA): TGTGCCACCAGCTCCATCGGACAGGGGGCCTCTGGAAACACCATTTATTTT.

This clonotype was seen a few times. The chain links TRBV2 to TRBJ2-7; D might be TRBD2 (6 bases). The germline V gene encodes CDR1 SNHLY and CDR2 FYNNEI. The CDR3 consists of 14 residues. V was cut by 6 bases and J by 7 bases, with 19 bases left in between. The CDR3, as DNA: TGTGCCAGCAGGTGGTTAGTCCGGGACTCAGAGCAGTACTTC. Residues: CASRWLVRDSEQYF.

A few counts support this clonotype. The gene calls are TRBV20-1 and TRBJ2-7; a weak D match, TRBD2 (5 bases). There are 14 residues in the CDR3. V was clipped by 2 bases and J by 0 bases, with 11 bases between them. Germline assignment: CDR1 DFQATT and CDR2 SNEGSKA (reference sequence). CDR3 DNA sequence: TGCAGTGCTAGACCCGGGGTTAGCTCCTACGAGCAGTACTTC. This translates into CSARPGVSSYEQYF.

This clonotype appeared many times. The chain is built from TRBV6-1 and TRBJ2-5; D remains ambiguous. Germline CDR1 reads MNHNS; CDR2 reads SASEGT. The V end was cut by 0 bases, the J end by 2 bases, with 10 bases between. This CDR3 has 15 residues. In DNA form, the CDR3 reads TGTGCCAGCAGTGAAGCGGTCCAGACGCAAGAGACCCAGTACTTC. Amino acids: CASSEAVQTQETQYF.

On this clonotype itself: Just one base apart from a much larger clone, this may be a read error. This chain's CDR3 is CARSLDLVYEQFF. Here the CDR3 DNA reads TGTGCCCGCAGCTTAGATCTGGTGTATGAGCAGTTCTTC. V gene TRBV11-2 combines with J gene TRBJ2-1; D gene ambiguous. CDR3 length equals 13 residues. Germline CDR1 and CDR2: SGHAT and FQNNGV.

The table lists this clonotype with many counts. V and J are TRBV24-1 and TRBJ2-2; a weak D match, TRBD2 (5 bases). The CDR3 covers 16 residues. Germline CDR1 KGHDR, CDR2 SFDVKD. The ends were cut back, 4 bases at V and 5 bases at J, with 16 bases in the middle. This chain's CDR3 is CATSDHGPPGTGELFF. The CDR3 DNA reads TGTGCCACCAGTGACCATGGGCCACCGGGGACCGGGGAGCTGTTTTTT.

This clonotype was recorded at least ten times. The V and J genes are TRBV3-1 and TRBJ2-7; D gene ambiguous. Trimming cost V 1 base and J 0 bases, with 10 bases left between them. Per germline, CDR1 LGHDT and CDR2 YNNKEL (reference sequence). The CDR3 contains 15 residues. The CDR3 region is CASSQVALTSYEQYF. The CDR3 nucleotides read TGTGCCAGCAGCCAAGTGGCCTTAACCTCCTACGAGCAGTACTTC.

On this clonotype itself: The CDR3 does not end in the conserved phenylalanine or tryptophan, so this is likely a read error. This chain's CDR3 is CSARGIGGRDNEQFL. For the CDR3, the DNA is TGCAGTGCTAGAGGAATCGGCGGGCGCGACAATGAGCAGTTCCTC. This rearrangement joins TRBV20-1 to TRBJ2-1, with D possibly matching TRBD2 (5 bases). Trimming removed 1 base from V and 5 bases from J, with 15 bases in between. Per the germline V gene, CDR1 is DFQATT and CDR2 is SNEGSKA (reference sequence). The CDR3 is 15 amino acids.

This clonotype has a count of ten or more. The rearrangement uses TRBV20-1 and TRBJ2-7; TRBD2 agrees at 14 bases. V dropped 5 bases and J dropped 2; count of bases not matched to a gene: 8. Germline V gene data show CDR1 as DFQATT and CDR2 as SNEGSKA (reference sequence). The CDR3 has 16 residues. Here the CDR3 reads CSAPGLAGVGTYEQYF. In DNA form, the CDR3 reads TGCAGTGCTCCGGGACTAGCGGGAGTAGGCACCTACGAGCAGTACTTC.

This clonotype was counted ten times or more. This chain joins TRBV5-1 and TRBJ2-7; D not certain. V shed 0 bases and J shed 4 bases, with 8 bases lying between them. Germline CDR1 is SGHRS and CDR2 is YFSETQ. This CDR3 spans 13 amino acids. CDR3 loop: CASSLADGYEQYF. CDR3 nucleotide sequence: TGCGCCAGCAGCTTGGCCGATGGGTACGAGCAGTACTTC.

This clonotype appeared a few times. This chain uses TRBV12-3 or TRBV12-4 with TRBJ2-1, with 14 bases aligning to TRBD2. The CDR3 loop spans 20 amino acids. V was pared by 6 bases and J by 1 base, with 14 bases of the junction left unmatched. The CDR3 loop reads CASRPSWTSGRRGSYNEQFF. CDR3 coding DNA: TGTGCCAGCAGACCCTCCTGGACTAGCGGGAGGAGAGGGTCCTACAATGAGCAGTTCTTC.

This clonotype was counted many times. J is TRBJ2-3 and V is TRBV20-1; the match to TRBD2 covers 11 bases. The CDR3 is made up of 18 amino acids. Germline V gene sequence: CDR1 DFQATT, CDR2 SNEGSKA (reference sequence). Trimming at V came to 5 bases and at J to 4 bases, leaving 17 bases not matched to a gene. CDR3 residues: CSAPAGSGRAGGSDTQYF. The CDR3 nucleotides read TGCAGTGCTCCCGCGGGTAGCGGGAGGGCCGGTGGGTCAGATACGCAGTATTTT.

This clonotype was found many times. The chain employs TRBV24-1 and TRBJ2-1; D call uncertain. V lost 3 bases and J lost 7, with 6 bases in between. This CDR3 spans 12 amino acids. Germline V gives CDR1 KGHDR, CDR2 SFDVKD. The CDR3 here is CATSDAKNEQFF. CDR3 DNA sequence: TGTGCCACCAGTGATGCTAAGAATGAGCAGTTCTTC.

The table lists this clonotype with many counts. The chain carries TRBV28 and TRBJ2-7, with D hard to call. Trimming cost V 2 bases and J 2 bases, with 10 bases left between them. The germline V gene has CDR1 MDHEN and CDR2 SYDVKM. The CDR3 is 14 amino acids. The CDR3 spells CASSLPVEPYEQYF. The CDR3 DNA reads as TGTGCCAGCAGTTTACCCGTCGAGCCCTACGAGCAGTACTTC.

The genes are TRBV24-1 and TRBJ2-2; 9 bases line up with TRBD1. J lost 8 bases, V lost 4 bases, and 7 bases had no gene match. Germline V gene lookup returns CDR1 KGHDR and CDR2 SFDVKD. The CDR3 runs 15 residues. The CDR3 here is CATSDRGQGQGELFF. In DNA form, the CDR3 reads TGTGCCACCAGTGACAGGGGACAGGGTCAGGGGGAGCTGTTTTTT.

The V call is TRBV5-4, the J call TRBJ1-2; TRBD1 matches 7 bases. Trimming removed 4 bases from V and 4 bases from J; junction bases left unmatched: 7. Germline lookup yields CDR1 SGHNT and CDR2 YYREEE (reference sequence). The CDR3 is 14 amino acids. CDR3 sequence reads: CASSPGDRFYGYTF. For the CDR3, the DNA is TGTGCCAGCAGCCCGGGGGACAGATTCTATGGCTACACCTTC.

About this clonotype itself: It is likely a read error, because the conserved phenylalanine at the end of the CDR3 is missing. The J gene is TRBJ2-1, the V gene TRBV12-3 or TRBV12-4, with unresolved D. The CDR3 contains 14 residues. The CDR3 nucleotides read TGTGCCAGGAGTTCGGACCATCCAAGGGATGAGCAGTTCTTA. Translated, it gives CARSSDHPRDEQFL.